This T cell receptor beta chain is from a study of cytomegalovirus exposure and HLA in healthy donors. Study background: Most genotyped donors, 65% to 90% of fewer than 400, had Caucasian-associated genetic ancestry.

Primers: 60 Vbeta forward and 13 Jbeta reverse. Sequencing was performed with immunoSEQ multiplex PCR; in TCRdb, only in-frame clones are kept and a portion is missing. The repertoire consists of 200,000 to 250,000 clones, with under 85% occurring once and the leading ten covering about 1.7%. The V end lost 0 bases, the J end lost 6 bases, and 12 bases lay between the germline ends. The CDR3 is made up of 15 amino acids. Germline assignment: CDR1 MNHEY and CDR2 SMNVEV (reference sequence). Study-level findings and limits: Many donors shared some public TCRs, even though most TCR sequences were rare. TCR beta V segments were, for the most part, productive about 87% or about 30% of the time in an earlier analysis.

In this sample, this clone turned up once. Its target is unknown. The specimen was PBMCs. The sequence was collected from a man between 45 and 60 years old in good health and CMV-seronegative. The chain employs TRBV27 and TRBJ2-1, with a weak D call TRBD2 (6 bases). CDR3 DNA: TGTGCCAGCAGTTTATCTGCGGGGACTGGCAATGAGCAGTTCTTC. Its protein product is CASSLSAGTGNEQFF.